This T cell receptor (beta chain) was sequenced for a study of blood T cells in healthy people across ages. General study results and limits: There was no known CMV status for donors, so expanded clonotype changes were possibly confounded. PBMCs were not sorted, which prevented a conclusive comparison of naive versus antigen-experienced cells.

The study isolated at least 6.5 million PBMCs from each sample. The germline CDR1 and CDR2 sequences are DFQATT and SNEGSKA (reference sequence). The CDR3 spans 11 residues. The V end was cut by 3 bases, the J end by 7 bases, with 10 bases between. This clonotype was counted only a few times. Its antigen is not identified. The use of a sample-barcoded 5' primer and a J-beta primer mix characterized a second PCR of roughly 7 to 12 cycles. A template-switch adaptor containing 12 random nucleotides labeled each cDNA molecule. In TCRdb, the 5' RACE reads were re-called with MiXCR into one record per CDR3 protein. The sample contains fewer than 700,000 distinct CDR3 sequences, 40% to 45% of which appear only once.

The receptor was isolated from an elderly man in good health. Source material: blood. This chain joins TRBV20-1 and TRBJ2-7; D call uncertain. CDR3 region: CSASGSVEQYF. In nucleotides, the CDR3 is TGCAGTGCTAGCGGTTCTGTGGAGCAGTACTTC.